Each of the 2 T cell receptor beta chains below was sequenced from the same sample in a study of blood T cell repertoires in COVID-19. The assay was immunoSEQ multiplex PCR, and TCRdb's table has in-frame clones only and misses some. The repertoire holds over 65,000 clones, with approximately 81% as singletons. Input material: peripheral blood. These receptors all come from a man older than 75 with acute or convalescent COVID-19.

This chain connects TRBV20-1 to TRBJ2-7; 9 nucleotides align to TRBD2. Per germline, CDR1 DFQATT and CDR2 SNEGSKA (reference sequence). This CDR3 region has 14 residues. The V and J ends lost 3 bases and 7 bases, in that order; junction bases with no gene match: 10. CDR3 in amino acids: CSASNAGGPREQYF. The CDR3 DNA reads TGCAGTGCTAGTAATGCGGGAGGGCCACGAGAGCAGTACTTC.

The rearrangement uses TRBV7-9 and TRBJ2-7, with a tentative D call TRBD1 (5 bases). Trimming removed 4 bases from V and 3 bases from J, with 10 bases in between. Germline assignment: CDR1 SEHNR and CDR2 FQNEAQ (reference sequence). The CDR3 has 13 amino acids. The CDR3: CASSSLDSYEQYF. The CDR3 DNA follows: TGTGCCAGCAGCTCCCTCGACAGCTACGAGCAGTACTTC. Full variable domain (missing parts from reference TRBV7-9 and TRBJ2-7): DTGVSQNPRHKITKRGQNVTFRCDPISEHNRLYWYRQTLGQGPEFLTYFQNEAQLEKSRLLSDRFSAERPKGSFSTLEIQRTEQGDSAMYLCASSSLDSYEQYFGPGTRLTVT.